The source of this T cell receptor (beta chain) is a study of cytomegalovirus exposure and HLA in healthy donors. Study-level information: The roughly 700 first-cohort repertoires shared a platform with the 130 or so validation repertoires, as reported in a later analysis.

Notes on this clone: What it binds is not known.

The repertoire was sequenced with immunoSEQ multiplex PCR; TCRdb's copy has only in-frame clones and lacks some. The profile shows around 140,000 clones, 75% to 90% of them singletons. CDR3 size: 15 residues. CDR1 is SEHNR, CDR2 FQNEAQ, per germline (reference sequence). V was clipped by 5 bases and J by 0 bases, with 11 bases between them. Study-wide findings and caveats: For most TCR sequences rarity was the rule, although some public TCRs occurred in many donors. In the 95 to 150 validation repertoires, a later analysis found that first-cohort TCR clusters tended to co-occur. The study flagged around 160 TCR beta chains as cytomegalovirus-associated.

This clonotype was obtained from a woman younger than 30 in good health and CMV-seronegative. Input material: PBMCs. The chain couples TRBV7-9 to TRBJ1-3; perhaps TRBD1 as D (5 bases). In DNA form, the CDR3 reads TGTGCCAGCAGCCCCCAGGGTAGCTCTGGAAACACCATATATTTT. Encoded protein: CASSPQGSSGNTIYF.